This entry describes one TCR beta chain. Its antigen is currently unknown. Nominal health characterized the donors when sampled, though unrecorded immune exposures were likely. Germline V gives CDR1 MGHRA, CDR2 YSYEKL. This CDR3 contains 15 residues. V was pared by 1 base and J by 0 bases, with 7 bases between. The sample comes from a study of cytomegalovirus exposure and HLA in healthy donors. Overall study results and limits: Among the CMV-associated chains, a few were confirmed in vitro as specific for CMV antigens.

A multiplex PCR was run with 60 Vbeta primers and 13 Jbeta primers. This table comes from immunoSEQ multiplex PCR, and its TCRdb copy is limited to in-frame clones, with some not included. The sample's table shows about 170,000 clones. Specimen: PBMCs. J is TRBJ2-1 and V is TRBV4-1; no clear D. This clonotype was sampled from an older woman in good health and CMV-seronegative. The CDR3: CASSQVLSSYNEQFF. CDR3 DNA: TGCGCCAGCAGCCAAGTGTTGAGCTCCTACAATGAGCAGTTCTTC.